Described below is a single T cell receptor beta chain sequence and its context. Its target is unknown. This CDR3 has 14 amino acids. The V gene lost 6 bases and the J gene lost 2 bases, with 17 bases spanning the gap. The germline gives CDR1 SQVTM, CDR2 ANQGSEA. The source of the sample is a study of post-analysis software for immune sequencing data. Study at large: The patients showed relapsing-remitting, secondary progressive and progressive-relapsing multiple sclerosis courses. Study-wide results and caveats: Five or six TRBV segments (TRBV5-6, TRBV5-1 and TRBV20-1 among them) occurred more frequently in patients than in controls.

Unique molecular identifiers tagged the TCR beta cDNA libraries. T cells numbering roughly 0.85 to 11 million gave rise to 500,000 to 600,000 cDNA molecules. MiXCR, run by TCRdb on the PCR reads, gives a single entry per CDR3 protein. Of around 260,000 distinct CDR3 sequences listed, roughly a third are singletons. The sequence came from a girl aged 5-17 years with multiple sclerosis. The sequencing sample was made of blood. This rearrangement joins TRBV29-1 to TRBJ2-7; a weak D match, TRBD1 (7 bases). This CDR3 reads CSVRRTRGAYEQYF. CDR3 sequence (DNA): TGCAGCGTAAGGCGAACCAGGGGGGCCTACGAGCAGTACTTC.